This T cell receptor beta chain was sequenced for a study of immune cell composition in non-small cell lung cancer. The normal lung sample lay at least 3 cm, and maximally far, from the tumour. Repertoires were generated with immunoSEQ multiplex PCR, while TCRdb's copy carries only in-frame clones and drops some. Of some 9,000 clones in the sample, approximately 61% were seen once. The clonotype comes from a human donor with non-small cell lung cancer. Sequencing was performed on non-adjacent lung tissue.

The CDR3: CASNWRGGASETQYF. The DNA for the CDR3 is TGTGCCAGTAATTGGCGCGGGGGGGCCTCAGAGACCCAGTACTTC. The chain employs TRBV19 and TRBJ2-5; TRBD2 aligns across 9 bases. The CDR3 has 15 residues. Germline V gene lookup returns CDR1 LNHDA and CDR2 SQIVND (reference sequence). V was pared by 7 bases and J by 4 bases, with 10 bases of the junction left unmatched.